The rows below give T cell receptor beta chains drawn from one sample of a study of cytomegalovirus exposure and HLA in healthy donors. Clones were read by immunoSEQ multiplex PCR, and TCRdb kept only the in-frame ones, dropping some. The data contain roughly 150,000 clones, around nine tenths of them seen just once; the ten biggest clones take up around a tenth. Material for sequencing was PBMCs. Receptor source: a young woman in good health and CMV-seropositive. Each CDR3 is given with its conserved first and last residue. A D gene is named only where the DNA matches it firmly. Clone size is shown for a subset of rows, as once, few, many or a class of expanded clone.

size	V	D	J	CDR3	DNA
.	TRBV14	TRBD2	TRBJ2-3	CASSLAGGKTDTQYF	TGTGCCAGCAGCCTAGCGGGAGGGAAGACAGATACGCAGTATTTT
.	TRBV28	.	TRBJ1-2	CASSLPQESYGYTF	TGTGCCAGCAGTTTACCGCAGGAAAGCTATGGCTACACCTTC
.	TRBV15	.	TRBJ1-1	CATSSVAGSEAFF	TGTGCCACCAGCAGCGTCGCAGGCTCCGAAGCTTTCTTT
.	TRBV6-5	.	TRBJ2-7	CASRAAGPPYEQYF	TGTGCCAGCAGGGCCGCGGGTCCCCCCTACGAGCAGTACTTC
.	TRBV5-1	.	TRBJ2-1	CASSPPTAYNEQFF	TGCGCCAGCAGCCCGCCGACTGCCTACAATGAGCAGTTCTTC
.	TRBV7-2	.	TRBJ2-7	CASSLGVAWTYEQYF	TGTGCCAGCAGCCTCGGGGTAGCTTGGACCTACGAGCAGTACTTC
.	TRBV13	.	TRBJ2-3	CASIRVDTQYF	TGTGCCAGCATCCGGGTAGATACGCAGTATTTT
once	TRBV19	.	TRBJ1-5	CASSRGSSNQPQHF	TGTGCCAGTAGCAGGGGTAGTAGCAATCAGCCCCAGCATTTT
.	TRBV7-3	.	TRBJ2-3	CASNIDSGGTDTQYF	TGTGCCAGCAACATAGACTCAGGGGGCACAGATACGCAGTATTTT
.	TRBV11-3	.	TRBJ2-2	CASSLFSSDTGELFF	TGTGCCAGCAGCTTATTTTCGAGTGACACCGGGGAGCTGTTTTTT
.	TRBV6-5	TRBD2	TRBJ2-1	CASRGLGRNEQFF	TGTGCCAGCAGGGGACTAGGTCGCAATGAGCAGTTCTTC
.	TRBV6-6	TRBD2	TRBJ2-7	CASSYGLAGYEQYF	TGTGCCAGCAGTTACGGACTAGCGGGCTACGAGCAGTACTTC
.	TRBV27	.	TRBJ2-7	CASSSYEQGQFDEQYF	TGTGCCAGCAGTTCCTACGAACAGGGCCAATTTGACGAGCAGTACTTC
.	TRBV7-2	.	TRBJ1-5	CASSLNNRDTHQPQHF	TGTGCCAGCAGCCTAAACAACCGGGACACACATCAGCCCCAGCATTTT
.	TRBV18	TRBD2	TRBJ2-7	CASSLAGPKYEQYF	TGTGCCAGCTCACTAGCGGGACCGAAATACGAGCAGTACTTC
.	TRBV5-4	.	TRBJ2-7	CASSLNYYLRDGSEQYF	TGTGCCAGCAGCTTAAATTATTATCTTCGAGACGGGAGCGAGCAGTACTTC
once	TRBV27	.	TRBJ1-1	CATQPRDSNTEAFF	TGTGCCACCCAACCGAGGGATTCGAACACTGAAGCTTTCTTT
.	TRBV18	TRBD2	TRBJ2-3	CASSRGLAGLSTDTQYF	TGTGCCAGCTCAAGGGGACTAGCGGGACTAAGCACAGATACGCAGTATTTT
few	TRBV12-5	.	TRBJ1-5	CASSASGAPQHF	TGTGCTAGTTCCGCATCGGGTGCACCCCAGCATTTT
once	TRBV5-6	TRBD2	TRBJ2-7	CASSDGLVYEQYF	TGTGCCAGCAGCGACGGACTAGTCTACGAGCAGTACTTC
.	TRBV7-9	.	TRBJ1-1	CASSFREPGAPEAFF	TGTGCCAGCAGCTTCAGGGAACCAGGGGCACCTGAAGCTTTCTTT
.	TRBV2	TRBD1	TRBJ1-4	CASSLDRAPTNEKLFF	TGTGCCAGCAGCCTAGACAGGGCCCCAACTAATGAAAAACTGTTTTTT
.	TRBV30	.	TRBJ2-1	CAWSPWTLYNEQFF	TGTGCCTGGAGTCCGTGGACTCTTTACAATGAGCAGTTCTTC
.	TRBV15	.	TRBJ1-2	CATSREGTGGYGYTF	TGTGCCACCAGCAGAGAAGGGACGGGAGGATATGGCTACACCTTC
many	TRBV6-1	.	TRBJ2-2	CASDITGEATGELFF	TGTGCCAGCGATATAACAGGGGAGGCGACCGGGGAGCTGTTTTTT
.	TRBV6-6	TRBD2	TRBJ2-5	CASILSGGQETQYF	TGTGCCAGCATCCTTAGCGGGGGGCAAGAGACCCAGTACTTC
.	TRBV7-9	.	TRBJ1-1	CASSSRYGNTEAFF	TGTGCCAGCAGCTCCCGGTACGGTAACACTGAAGCTTTCTTT
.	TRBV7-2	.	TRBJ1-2	CASSLAWRDGYTF	TGTGCCAGCAGCTTAGCGTGGAGGGATGGCTACACCTTC
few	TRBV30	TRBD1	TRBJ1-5	CAWTQGQADQPQHF	TGTGCCTGGACCCAGGGACAGGCGGATCAGCCCCAGCATTTT
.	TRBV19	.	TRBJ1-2	CASSIGGGYGYTF	TGTGCCAGTAGTATCGGGGGTGGCTATGGCTACACCTTC
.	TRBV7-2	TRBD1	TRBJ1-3	CASSLGQAISGNTIYF	TGTGCCAGCAGCCTCGGACAGGCCATCTCTGGAAACACCATATATTTT
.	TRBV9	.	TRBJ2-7	CASSQNIAPTYEQYF	TGTGCCAGCAGCCAAAATATAGCGCCGACCTACGAGCAGTACTTC
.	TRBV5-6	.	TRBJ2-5	CASSRRPGAGARETQYF	TGTGCCAGCAGCCGTCGGCCGGGGGCGGGGGCAAGAGAGACCCAGTACTTC
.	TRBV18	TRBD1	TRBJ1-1	CASSLGQGANTEAFF	TGTGCCAGCTCACTTGGACAGGGGGCGAACACTGAAGCTTTCTTT
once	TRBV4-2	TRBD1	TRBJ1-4	CASSQGQGPGGNEKLFF	TGTGCCAGCAGCCAGGGACAGGGGCCGGGGGGAAATGAAAAACTGTTTTTT
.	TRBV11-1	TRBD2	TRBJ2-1	CASSARGGAVSYNEQFF	TGTGCCAGCAGCGCCCGGGGAGGGGCCGTCTCCTACAATGAGCAGTTCTTC
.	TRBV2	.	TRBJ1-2	CASSEEYRDGYTF	TGTGCCAGCAGTGAAGAATACAGGGACGGCTACACCTTC
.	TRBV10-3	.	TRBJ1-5	CAIRGGDNQPQHF	TGTGCCATCAGGGGCGGGGACAATCAGCCCCAGCATTTT
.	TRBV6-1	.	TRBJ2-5	CASSEAGRETQYF	TGTGCCAGCAGTGAAGCGGGGAGAGAGACCCAGTACTTC
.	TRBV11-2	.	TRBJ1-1	CASSSPGAFMNTEAFF	TGTGCCAGCAGCTCTCCGGGAGCTTTCATGAACACTGAAGCTTTCTTT
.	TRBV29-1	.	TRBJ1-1	CSVEFKSFNLNTEAFF	TGCAGCGTTGAATTTAAGTCTTTTAACTTGAACACTGAAGCTTTCTTT
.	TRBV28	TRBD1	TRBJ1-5	CASSFSGQGDNQPQHF	TGTGCCAGCAGTTTCTCCGGACAGGGCGACAATCAGCCCCAGCATTTT
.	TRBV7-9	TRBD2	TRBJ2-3	CASSLGTSGSRSTDTQYF	TGTGCCAGCAGCCTCGGGACTAGCGGGAGTAGGAGCACAGATACGCAGTATTTT
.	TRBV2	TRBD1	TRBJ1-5	CASKGTGGGQPQHF	TGTGCCAGCAAGGGGACAGGGGGAGGTCAGCCCCAGCATTTT
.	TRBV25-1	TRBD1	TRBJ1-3	CASSSYRDSGNTIYF	TGTGCCAGCAGTAGCTATCGGGACAGTGGAAACACCATATATTTT
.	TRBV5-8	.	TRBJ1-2	CASIPGGLGNYGYTF	TGTGCCAGCATCCCCGGGGGGCTCGGTAACTATGGCTACACCTTC
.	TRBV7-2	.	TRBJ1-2	CASSLGGLDYGYTF	TGTGCCAGCAGCTTAGGGGGGCTGGACTATGGCTACACCTTC
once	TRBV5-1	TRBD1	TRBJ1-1	CASSLGDRGNEAFF	TGCGCCAGCAGCTTGGGAGACAGGGGAAATGAAGCTTTCTTT
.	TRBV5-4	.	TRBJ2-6	CASRDRGSGANVLTF	TGTGCCAGCAGAGACCGAGGGTCTGGGGCCAACGTCCTGACTTTC
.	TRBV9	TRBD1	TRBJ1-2	CASSPGRGDGYTF	TGTGCCAGCAGCCCGGGCAGGGGGGATGGCTACACCTTC
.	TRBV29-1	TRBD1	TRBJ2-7	CSVRTGSPYEQYF	TGCAGCGTCAGGACAGGGTCCCCCTACGAGCAGTACTTC
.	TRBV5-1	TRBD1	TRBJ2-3	CASSFDRGADTQYF	TGCGCCAGCAGCTTCGACAGGGGTGCAGATACGCAGTATTTT
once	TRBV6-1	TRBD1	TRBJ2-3	CASSESGTGDTDTQYF	TGTGCCAGCAGTGAATCCGGGACAGGTGACACAGATACGCAGTATTTT
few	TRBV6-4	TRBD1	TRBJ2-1	CASSTAGTGGYNEQFF	TGTGCCAGCAGTACCGCCGGGACAGGGGGCTACAATGAGCAGTTCTTC